This T cell receptor beta chain was identified in a study of shared clonotypes between healthy human individuals (dated by TCRdb to 2019 to 2021). For the study in its entirety: A couple of women and three men aged 18 to 49 years were included in the cohort. The study deeply sequenced blood TCR repertoires of five healthy adults to estimate repertoire size and the extent of clonotype sharing between individuals. Libraries were prepared and TCR repertoires were sequenced by different laboratories using diverse techniques, in order to increase sequencing depth and limit assay-specific biases. Between about 0.94 and 10 billion PBMCs per donor were obtained by leukapheresis. For each donor, CD4 naive and CD4 memory were each given three plates, CD8 naive was given two plates, and CD8 memory was given one plate.

Summary of the overall study and its limitations: Clonotypes shared by all four sorted-subset donors showed higher generation probabilities than non-shared clonotypes. Sampling was restricted to blood, and TCR repertoires in tissues likely differ from the TCR repertoires found in blood. Incomplete sequencing was indicated by rarefaction of sorted-subset datasets, despite the large sequencing depth. The small number of donors limited the genetic and exposure-history diversity represented. Based on pairwise subsampling, the degree of clonotype sharing among donors was expected to be affected by sequencing depth. About 5% of naive CD4, 3.5% of naive CD8, roughly 2.4% of memory CD4, and about 0.4% of memory CD8 clonotypes were shared across a few donors. Naive subsets generally had larger estimated clonotype richness than memory subsets.

Using the deep immunoSEQ assay, multiplex PCR amplified TCR CDR3 regions from genomic DNA. Genomic DNA extracted from each cell subset was distributed evenly over all wells of several immunoSEQ 96-well plates, and each plate served as one replicate. For sorted subsets, approximately 200 ng of genomic DNA, equivalent to about 30,000 T cell genomes, went into each replicate PCR. The purified libraries were quantified using a Qubit 3.0 fluorometer, sized with a Bioanalyzer 2100, and then quantified again using the KAPA Library Quantification kit. Every immunoSEQ 96-well plate was sequenced on a dedicated single-read 150-cycle Illumina NextSeq 550 flow cell. From the authors' description of their analysis: The immunoSEQ output contained only junctional sequences without quality scores, so filtering could not match that applied to full-length reads. To assign V/J genes and CDR3, sequences were annotated against IMGT germline references using PyIR, a Python wrapper for IgBLAST v1.9. Any read was removed if the V/J assignment was weak (E-value above 1e-6), the CDR3 was missing, or the read contained stop codons, out-of-frame junctions, or ambiguous translated residues. V3J clonotypes were defined as sequences sharing the same inferred V gene, J gene, and CDR3 amino acid sequence. The percentage overlap between two repertoires was calculated by dividing the number of shared unique clonotypes by the size of the smaller repertoire. RTK rarefaction, the Chao1 estimator, and Recon v2.1 estimates of unobserved clonotypes were used to assess repertoire richness. OLGA was used to compute generation probabilities for all TCRbeta clonotypes that the gDNA method yielded from a few donors. The clones in this table, taken by TCRdb from immuneACCESS, are in-frame only. Not every clone is retained; where verified, under half of the shortfall comes from an unresolved V gene, and the cause of the rest is unknown. V and J calls and clone size are those listed in that table; D and trimming were worked out from the DNA. The sample table records millions of clones; around 93% of these occur just once. The top ten clonotypes cover about 1.5% of the sample.

Comment on this clone: Its antigen is currently not known. The input lacks base qualities; no much larger clone sits a single base away.

The CDR3 sequence holds 15 residues, the cysteine and phenylalanine included. The kept DNA is CDR3 alone, 45 bases in frame from the first base. The V end gives up 2 bases and the J end 3 bases, leaving 4 bases in the junction not matched to a gene. Reading the germline V gene gives CDR1 SGHTA and CDR2 FQGTGA. For the CD8 naive samples, CD45RO-negative cells were positively selected for CCR7, yielding a CD45RA+CCR7+ population from which TemRA cells were excluded. The donors were healthy, HIV-negative adults with no recently reported acute infections or vaccinations. Only Caucasian adults living in Nashville, Tennessee, USA were represented among the donors. Blood was obtained by leukapheresis, after which PBMCs were separated by Ficoll-Histopaque density gradient centrifugation and cryopreserved in liquid nitrogen vapor phase. Purity and quantity of every magnetically sorted T cell population were checked by analytical flow cytometry. Genomic DNA was isolated from every sorted fraction and measured by UV absorbance on a Nanodrop 2000c.

Specimen: naive CD8+ T cells from PBMCs. This sample's cell subset or site label indicates: CD45RA+CCR7+. The rearrangement combines TRBV7-3 with TRBJ2-3; 8 bases in between match TRBD2. This sequence was found in a man younger than 35 in good health. Some clones in this sample may be carry-over from other donors' samples. The base sequence is TGTGCCAGCAGCTTATTCGCGGGAGGAACAGATACGCAGTATTTT. It translates to CASSLFAGGTDTQYF.